Sequencing of this T cell receptor (beta chain) was carried out in a study of OX40 agonist ivuxolimab in advanced cancers. As for the study in general: An anti-OX40 (CD134) antibody with agonistic activity, ivuxolimab, was administered to patients. Patients enrolled in dose escalation were diagnosed with hepatocellular carcinoma, melanoma, renal cell or head and neck cancer.

Overall study findings and caveats: The study observed clonal expansion of CD4+ and CD8+ blood T cells by week 6 at 0.1 to 3.0 mg/kg. The authors did not determine the antigen specificity of the expanded peripheral T cells.

Germline assignment: CDR1 SEHNR and CDR2 FQNEAQ (reference sequence). This CDR3 region has 13 residues. V shed 3 bases and J shed 2 bases, with 8 bases lying between them. Concerning this clone itself: Its antigen remains unidentified.

Sequencing was performed with immunoSEQ multiplex PCR; in TCRdb, only in-frame clones are kept and a portion is missing. The data show 50,000 to 70,000 clones, 70% to 90% seen once. Source: CD4+ or CD8+ T cells sorted from blood, taken in a trial of the OX40 agonist ivuxolimab. This TCR was recovered from an adult with an advanced solid tumor such as melanoma, head and neck, liver or kidney cancer. This sequence joins TRBV7-9 and TRBJ2-7; D gene unclear. The CDR3 sequence is CASSLGGTYEQYF. The CDR3 nucleotides are TGTGCCAGCAGCTTGGGTGGTACCTACGAGCAGTACTTC.